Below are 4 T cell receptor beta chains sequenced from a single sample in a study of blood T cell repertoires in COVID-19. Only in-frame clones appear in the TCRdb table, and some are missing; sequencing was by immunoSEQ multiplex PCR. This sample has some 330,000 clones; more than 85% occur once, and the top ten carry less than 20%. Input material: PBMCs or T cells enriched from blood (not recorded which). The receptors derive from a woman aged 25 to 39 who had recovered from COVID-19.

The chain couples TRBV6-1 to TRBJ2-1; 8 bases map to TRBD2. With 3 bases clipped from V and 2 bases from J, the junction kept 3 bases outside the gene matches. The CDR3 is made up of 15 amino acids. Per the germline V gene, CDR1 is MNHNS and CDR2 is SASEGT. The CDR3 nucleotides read TGTGCCAGCAGTGAGGGACTAGGCACCTACAATGAGCAGTTCTTC. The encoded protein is CASSEGLGTYNEQFF.

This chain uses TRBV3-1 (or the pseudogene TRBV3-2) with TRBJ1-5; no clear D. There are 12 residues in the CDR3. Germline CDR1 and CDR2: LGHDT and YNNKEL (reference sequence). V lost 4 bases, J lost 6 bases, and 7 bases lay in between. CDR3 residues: CASSRSGQPQHF. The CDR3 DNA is TGTGCCAGCAGCCGCAGTGGTCAGCCCCAGCATTTT.

CDR3 nucleotides: TGTGCCAGCAGCTTAGCCGGGACTAGCGGAGTCACAGATACGCAGTATTTT. It yields the protein CASSLAGTSGVTDTQYF. The chain has TRBV7-2 and TRBJ2-3, with TRBD2 matching 11 bases. This CDR3 has 17 residues. Germline V gives CDR1 SGHTA, CDR2 FQGNSA. The ends lost 0 bases at V and 2 bases at J; junction bases unmatched: 4.

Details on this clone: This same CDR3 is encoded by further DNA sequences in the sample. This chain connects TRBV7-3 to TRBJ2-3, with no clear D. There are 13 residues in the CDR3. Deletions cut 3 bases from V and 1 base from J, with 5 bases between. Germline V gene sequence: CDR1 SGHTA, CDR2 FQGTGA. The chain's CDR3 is CASSFGGTDTQYF. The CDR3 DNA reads TGTGCCAGCAGCTTTGGAGGCACAGATACGCAGTATTTT.